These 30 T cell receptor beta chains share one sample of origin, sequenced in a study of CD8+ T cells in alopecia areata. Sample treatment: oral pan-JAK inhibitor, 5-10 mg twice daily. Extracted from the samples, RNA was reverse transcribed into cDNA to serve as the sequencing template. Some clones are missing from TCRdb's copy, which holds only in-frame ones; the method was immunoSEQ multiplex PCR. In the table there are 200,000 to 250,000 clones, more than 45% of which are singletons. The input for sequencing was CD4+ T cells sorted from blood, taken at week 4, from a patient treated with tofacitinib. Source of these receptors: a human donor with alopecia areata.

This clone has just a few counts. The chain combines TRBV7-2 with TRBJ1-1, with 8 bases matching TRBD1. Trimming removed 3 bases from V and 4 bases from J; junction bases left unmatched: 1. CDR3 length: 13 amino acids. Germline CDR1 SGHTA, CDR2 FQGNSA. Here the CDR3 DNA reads TGTGCCAGCAGCTTGCAGGGGGCCACTGAAGCTTTCTTT. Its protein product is CASSLQGATEAFF.

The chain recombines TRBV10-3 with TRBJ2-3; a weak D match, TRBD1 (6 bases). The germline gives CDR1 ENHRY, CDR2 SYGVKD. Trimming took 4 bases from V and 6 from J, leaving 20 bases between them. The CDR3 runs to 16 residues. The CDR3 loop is CAISAWRQAGGDTQYF. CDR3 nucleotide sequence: TGTGCCATCAGTGCATGGCGACAGGCCGGCGGGGATACGCAGTATTTT.

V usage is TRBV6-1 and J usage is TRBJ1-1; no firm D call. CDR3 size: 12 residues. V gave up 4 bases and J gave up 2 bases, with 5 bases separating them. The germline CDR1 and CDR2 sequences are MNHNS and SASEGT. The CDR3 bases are TGTGCCAGCAGTGGACTAAACACTGAAGCTTTCTTT. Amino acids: CASSGLNTEAFF.

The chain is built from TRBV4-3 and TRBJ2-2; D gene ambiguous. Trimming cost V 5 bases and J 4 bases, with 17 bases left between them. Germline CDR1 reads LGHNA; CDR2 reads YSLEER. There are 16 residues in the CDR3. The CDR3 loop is CASSSLGIAGTGELFF. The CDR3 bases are TGCGCCAGCAGCTCCCTTGGGATAGCAGGCACCGGGGAGCTGTTTTTT.

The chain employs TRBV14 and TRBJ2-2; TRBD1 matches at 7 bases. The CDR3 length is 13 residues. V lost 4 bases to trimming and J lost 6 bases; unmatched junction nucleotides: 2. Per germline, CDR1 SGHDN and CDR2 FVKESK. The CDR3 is CASSRQGAGELFF. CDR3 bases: TGTGCCAGCAGCCGACAGGGCGCCGGGGAGCTGTTTTTT. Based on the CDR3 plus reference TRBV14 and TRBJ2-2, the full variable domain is EAGVTQFPSHSVIEKGQTVTLRCDPISGHDNLYWYRRVMGKEIKFLLHFVKESKQDESGMPNNRFLAERTGGTYSTLKVQPAELEDSGVYFCASSRQGAGELFFGEGSRLTVL.

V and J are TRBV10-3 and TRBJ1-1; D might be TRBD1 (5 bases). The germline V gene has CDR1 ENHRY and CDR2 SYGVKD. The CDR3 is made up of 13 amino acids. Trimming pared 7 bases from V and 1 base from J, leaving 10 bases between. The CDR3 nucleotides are TGTGCCATCACGGGGGACCCGAACACTGAAGCTTTCTTT. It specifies CAITGDPNTEAFF.

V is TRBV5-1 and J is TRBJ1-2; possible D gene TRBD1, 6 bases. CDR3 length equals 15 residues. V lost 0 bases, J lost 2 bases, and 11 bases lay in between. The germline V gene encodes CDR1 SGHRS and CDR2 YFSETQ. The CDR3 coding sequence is TGCGCCAGCAGCTTGGCCGGGACATCCAACTATGGCTACACCTTC. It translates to CASSLAGTSNYGYTF.

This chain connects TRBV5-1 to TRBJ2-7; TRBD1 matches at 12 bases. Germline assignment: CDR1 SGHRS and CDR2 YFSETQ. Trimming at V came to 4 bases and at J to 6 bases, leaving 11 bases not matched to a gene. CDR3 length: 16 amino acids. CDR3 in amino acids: CASSLGQGAVGSEQYF. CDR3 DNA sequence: TGCGCCAGCAGCCTGGGACAGGGGGCTGTCGGTAGCGAGCAGTACTTC. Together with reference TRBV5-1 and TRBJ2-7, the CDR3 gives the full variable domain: KAGVTQTPRYLIKTRGQQVTLSCSPISGHRSVSWYQQTPGQGLQFLFEYFSETQRNKGNFPGRFSGRQFSNSRSEMNVSTLELGDSALYLCASSLGQGAVGSEQYFGPGTRLTVT.

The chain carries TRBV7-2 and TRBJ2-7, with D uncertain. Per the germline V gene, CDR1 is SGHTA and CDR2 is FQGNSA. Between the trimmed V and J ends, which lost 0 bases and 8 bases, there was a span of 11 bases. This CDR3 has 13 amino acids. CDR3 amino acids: CASSLALGWQQYF. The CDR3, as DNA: TGTGCCAGCAGCTTAGCTCTAGGGTGGCAGCAGTACTTC.

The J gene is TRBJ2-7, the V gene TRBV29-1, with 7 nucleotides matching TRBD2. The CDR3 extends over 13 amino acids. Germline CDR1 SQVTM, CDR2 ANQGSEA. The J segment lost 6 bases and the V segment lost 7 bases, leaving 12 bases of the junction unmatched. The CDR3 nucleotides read TGCAGCGCGATACCGGGACTACGCAGCGAGCAGTACTTC. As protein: CSAIPGLRSEQYF.

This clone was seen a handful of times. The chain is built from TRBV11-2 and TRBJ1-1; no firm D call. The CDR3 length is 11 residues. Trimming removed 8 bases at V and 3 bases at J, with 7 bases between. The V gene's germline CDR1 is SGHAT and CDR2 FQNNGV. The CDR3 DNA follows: TGTGCCAGCGGGAGTTACACTGAAGCTTTCTTT. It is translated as CASGSYTEAFF.

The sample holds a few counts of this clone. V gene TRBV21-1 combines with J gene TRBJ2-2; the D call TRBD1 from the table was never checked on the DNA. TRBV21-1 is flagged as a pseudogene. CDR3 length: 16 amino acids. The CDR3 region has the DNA TGTGCCAGCAGCAAAGTAGAGGCAGGGGTTGTCGGGGAGCTGTTTTTT. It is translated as CASSKVEAGVVGELFF.

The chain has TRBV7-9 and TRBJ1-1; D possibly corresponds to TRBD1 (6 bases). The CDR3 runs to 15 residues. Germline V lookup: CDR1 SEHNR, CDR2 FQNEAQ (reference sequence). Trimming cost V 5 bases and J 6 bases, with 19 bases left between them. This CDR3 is CASSTLQRGVAEAFF. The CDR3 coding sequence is TGTGCCAGCAGCACACTACAGAGGGGGGTGGCTGAAGCTTTCTTT.

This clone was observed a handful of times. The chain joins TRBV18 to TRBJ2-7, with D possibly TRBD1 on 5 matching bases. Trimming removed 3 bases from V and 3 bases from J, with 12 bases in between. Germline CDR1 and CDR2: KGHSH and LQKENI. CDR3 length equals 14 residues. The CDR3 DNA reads TGTGCCAGCTCACCGGGGCGGACCGGCTACGAGCAGTACTTC. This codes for CASSPGRTGYEQYF.

CDR3 in amino acids: CASSYLRTSEAFF. The CDR3 nucleotides read TGTGCCAGCAGTTATTTACGCACTAGTGAAGCTTTCTTT. This rearrangement joins TRBV6-5 to TRBJ1-1; D ambiguous. The germline CDR1 and CDR2 sequences are MNHEY and SVGAGI. V dropped 3 bases and J dropped 7 bases, with 12 bases sitting between them. The CDR3 spans 13 residues.

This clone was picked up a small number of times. The DNA of the CDR3 is TGCGCCAGCGACGCTACGCCGGACGCCACAGATACGCAGTATTTT. It codes for CASDATPDATDTQYF. The chain has TRBV5-1 and TRBJ2-3; D not certain. V gave up 7 bases and J gave up 2 bases, with 17 bases separating them. The CDR3 spans 15 residues. Germline assignment: CDR1 SGHRS and CDR2 YFSETQ.

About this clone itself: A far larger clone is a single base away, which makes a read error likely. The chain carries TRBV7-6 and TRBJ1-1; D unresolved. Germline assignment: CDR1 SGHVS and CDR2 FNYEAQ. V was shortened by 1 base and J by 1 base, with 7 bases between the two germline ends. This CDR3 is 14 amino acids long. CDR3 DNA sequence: TGTGCCAGCAGCTTAGGAACAGCGAACACTGAAGCTTTCTTT. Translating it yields CASSLGTANTEAFF.

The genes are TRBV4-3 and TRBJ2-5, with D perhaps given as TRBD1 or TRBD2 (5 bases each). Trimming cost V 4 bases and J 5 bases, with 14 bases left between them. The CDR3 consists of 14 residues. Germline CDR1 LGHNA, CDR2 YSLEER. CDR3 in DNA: TGCGCCAGCAGCCCGAGTAGCTGGGGGGAGACCCAGTACTTC. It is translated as CASSPSSWGETQYF.

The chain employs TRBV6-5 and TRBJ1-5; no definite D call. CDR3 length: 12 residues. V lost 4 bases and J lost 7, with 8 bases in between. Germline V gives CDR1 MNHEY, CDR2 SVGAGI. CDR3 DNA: TGTGCCAGCAGTTCCGTAGGGCAGCCCCAGCATTTT. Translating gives CASSSVGQPQHF.

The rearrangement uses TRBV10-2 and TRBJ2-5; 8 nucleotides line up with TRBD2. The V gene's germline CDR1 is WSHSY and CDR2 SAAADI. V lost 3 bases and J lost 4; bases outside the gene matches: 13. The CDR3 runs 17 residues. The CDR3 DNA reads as TGCGCCAGCAGTGATCGTGGCGGGGGGCCATTTTTAGAGACCCAGTACTTC. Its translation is CASSDRGGGPFLETQYF.

CDR3 sequence reads: CASSVGTIQETQYF. Here the CDR3 DNA reads TGTGCCAGCAGCGTAGGGACTATCCAAGAGACCCAGTACTTC. The chain employs TRBV9 and TRBJ2-5; D is possibly TRBD2 (6 bases). Per germline, CDR1 SGDLS and CDR2 YYNGEE. V gave up 0 bases and J gave up 1 base, with 7 bases separating them. The CDR3 has 14 residues.

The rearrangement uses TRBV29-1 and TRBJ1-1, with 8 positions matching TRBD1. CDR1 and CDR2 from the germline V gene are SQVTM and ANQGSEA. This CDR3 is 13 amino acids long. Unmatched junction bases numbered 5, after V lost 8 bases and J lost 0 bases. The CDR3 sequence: CSFGQGVNTEAFF. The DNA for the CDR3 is TGCAGCTTTGGACAGGGAGTGAACACTGAAGCTTTCTTT. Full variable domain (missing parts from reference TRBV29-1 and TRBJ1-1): SAVISQKPSRDICQRGTSLTIQCQVDSQVTMMFWYRQQPGQSLTLIATANQGSEATYESGFVIDKFPISRPNLTFSTLTVSNMSPEDSSIYLCSFGQGVNTEAFFGQGTRLTVV.

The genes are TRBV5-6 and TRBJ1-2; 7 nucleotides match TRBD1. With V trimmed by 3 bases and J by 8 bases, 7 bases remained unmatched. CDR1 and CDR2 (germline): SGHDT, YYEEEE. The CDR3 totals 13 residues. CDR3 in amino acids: CASSSGTAGGYTF. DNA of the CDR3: TGTGCCAGCAGCTCTGGGACAGCCGGCGGCTACACCTTC.

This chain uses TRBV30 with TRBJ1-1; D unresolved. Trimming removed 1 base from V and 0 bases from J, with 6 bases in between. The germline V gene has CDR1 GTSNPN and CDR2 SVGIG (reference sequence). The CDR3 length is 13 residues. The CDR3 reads CAWSAELNTEAFF. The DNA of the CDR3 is TGTGCCTGGAGTGCAGAGTTGAACACTGAAGCTTTCTTT.

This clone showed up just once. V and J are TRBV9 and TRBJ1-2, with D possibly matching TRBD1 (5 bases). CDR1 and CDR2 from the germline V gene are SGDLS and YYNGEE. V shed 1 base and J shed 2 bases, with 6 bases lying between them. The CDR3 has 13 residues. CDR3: CASSVSGNYGYTF. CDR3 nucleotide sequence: TGTGCCAGCAGCGTATCAGGGAACTATGGCTACACCTTC.

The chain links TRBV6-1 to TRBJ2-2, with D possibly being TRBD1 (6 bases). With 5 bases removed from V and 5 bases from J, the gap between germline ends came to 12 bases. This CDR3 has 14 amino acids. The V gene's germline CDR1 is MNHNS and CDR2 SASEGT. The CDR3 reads CASSPRQVTGELFF. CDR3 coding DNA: TGTGCCAGCAGTCCCCGACAGGTTACCGGGGAGCTGTTTTTT.

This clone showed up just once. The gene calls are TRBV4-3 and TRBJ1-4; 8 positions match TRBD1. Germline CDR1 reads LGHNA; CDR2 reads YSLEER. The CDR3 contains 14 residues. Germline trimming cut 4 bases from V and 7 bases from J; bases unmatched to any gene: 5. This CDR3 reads CASSRGQGGEKLFF. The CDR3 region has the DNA TGCGCCAGCAGCCGAGGACAGGGTGGTGAAAAACTGTTTTTT.

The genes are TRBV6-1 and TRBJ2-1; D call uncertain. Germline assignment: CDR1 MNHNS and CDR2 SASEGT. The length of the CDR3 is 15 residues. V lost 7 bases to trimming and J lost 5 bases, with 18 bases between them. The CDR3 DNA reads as TGTGCCAGCACCTCCGGGTCCCGAAACGACAATGAGCAGTTCTTC. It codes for CASTSGSRNDNEQFF.

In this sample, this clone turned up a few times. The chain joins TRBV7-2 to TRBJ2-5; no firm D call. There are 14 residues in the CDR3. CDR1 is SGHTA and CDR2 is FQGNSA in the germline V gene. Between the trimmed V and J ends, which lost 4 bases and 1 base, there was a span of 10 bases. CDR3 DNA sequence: TGTGCCAGCAGCTCATGGGTAGTCCAAGAGACCCAGTACTTC. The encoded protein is CASSSWVVQETQYF.

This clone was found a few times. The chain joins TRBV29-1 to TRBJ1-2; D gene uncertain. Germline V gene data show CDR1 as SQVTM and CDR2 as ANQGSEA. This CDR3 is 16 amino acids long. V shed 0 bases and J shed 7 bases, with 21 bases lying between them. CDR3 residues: CSVEDPSNGWSVGYTF. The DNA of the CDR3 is TGCAGCGTTGAAGATCCCTCCAATGGATGGTCGGTTGGCTACACCTTC.